These 30 T cell receptor beta chains came from one sample sequenced in a study of human T cells and chemical hapten exposure. Each CDR3 protein gets one entry after TCRdb re-called the RACE reads with MiXCR. Of about 40,000 distinct CDR3 sequences listed, over 9.5% are singletons. This sample's time point: pre-sensitization, week 0. Treatment here: therapeutic diphenylcyclopropenone sensitization with weekly scalp DPC. Source: whole blood, taken in connection with sensitization to the hapten diphenylcyclopropenone (DPC). All receptors derive from a man aged 25-45 years with alopecia areata. Some clones in this sample may be carry-over from other donors' samples.

The V call is TRBV2, the J call TRBJ2-3; TRBD2 matches at 11 bases. With V trimmed by 2 bases and J by 5 bases, 6 bases remained unmatched. CDR3 length: 16 amino acids. The V gene's germline CDR1 is SNHLY and CDR2 FYNNEI. The CDR3 nucleotides are TGTGCCAGCAGTGAAAGCCAGCTAGCGGGGGGAGATACGCAGTATTTT. As protein: CASSESQLAGGDTQYF.

This clonotype was counted at least ten times. The rearrangement uses TRBV19 and TRBJ2-1; D possibly corresponds to TRBD1 (6 bases). This CDR3 comprises 13 residues. Germline V CDR1 and CDR2: LNHDA, SQIVND (reference sequence). Trimming shortened V by 0 bases and J by 14 bases, and 14 bases separated the two germline ends. Written as DNA, the CDR3 is TGTGCCAGTAGTATAGACGCGCAGGGGATGGAGTTCTTC. Its translation: CASSIDAQGMEFF.

In its sample, this clonotype was seen many times. The genes are TRBV7-9 and TRBJ2-2; 12 bases fit TRBD2. The germline V gene has CDR1 SEHNR and CDR2 FQNEAQ (reference sequence). The CDR3 is 19 amino acids. V shed 5 bases and J 3 bases; nucleotides not matched to a gene: 13. The CDR3 nucleotides read TGTGCCAGCAGCAAAGAGAGGGGACTAGCGGGCTCACACACCGGGGAGCTGTTTTTT. This sequence encodes CASSKERGLAGSHTGELFF. Combining the CDR3 with reference TRBV7-9 and TRBJ2-2 gives the whole variable domain DTGVSQNPRHKITKRGQNVTFRCDPISEHNRLYWYRQTLGQGPEFLTYFQNEAQLEKSRLLSDRFSAERPKGSFSTLEIQRTEQGDSAMYLCASSKERGLAGSHTGELFFGEGSRLTVL.

This clonotype has a count of ten or more. The chain recombines TRBV27 with TRBJ2-5; D gene unclear. The CDR3 covers 15 residues. Germline loops: CDR1 MNHEY, CDR2 SMNVEV (reference sequence). Trimming left V 5 bases short and J 2 bases short, with 15 bases between. The CDR3 DNA follows: TGTGCCAGCAGTATCTCGACTCGACTGCAAGAGACCCAGTACTTC. Translating gives CASSISTRLQETQYF.

This sequence joins TRBV12-3 or TRBV12-4 and TRBJ1-6, with D possibly TRBD1 on 6 matching bases. CDR3 length equals 15 residues. Trimming left V 6 bases short and J 8 bases short, with 17 bases between. CDR3 amino acids: CASSTTGAGDSPLHF. The CDR3 DNA follows: TGTGCCAGCAGCACGACAGGTGCTGGTGATTCACCCCTCCACTTT.

This clonotype turned up a few times. The V call is TRBV5-1, the J call TRBJ1-5; D possibly corresponds to TRBD1 (5 bases). Germline V gene sequence: CDR1 SGHRS, CDR2 YFSETQ. Trimming took off 0 bases at V and 7 bases at J, with 11 bases between the two ends. This CDR3 is built from 14 residues. The CDR3 sequence is CASSLVSRAQPQHF. The CDR3, as DNA: TGCGCCAGCAGCTTGGTGTCCAGGGCGCAGCCCCAGCATTTT.

This clonotype has just a few counts. The chain is built from TRBV6-6 and TRBJ2-4; D remains ambiguous. Trimming took off 6 bases at V and 0 bases at J, with 9 bases between the two ends. Per germline, CDR1 MNHNY and CDR2 SVGAGI (reference sequence). The CDR3 runs to 14 residues. DNA for the CDR3: TGTGCCAGCAGCCAAGATCTAGCCAAAAACATTCAGTACTTC. Translated: CASSQDLAKNIQYF.

This clonotype occurred a few times. This chain links TRBV28 with TRBJ1-2, with a possible D match to TRBD1 (6 bases). V was clipped by 7 bases and J by 6 bases, with 15 bases between them. CDR3 length: 13 residues. Germline assignment: CDR1 MDHEN and CDR2 SYDVKM. The CDR3 DNA reads as TGTGCCAGCACCGGGACACCTCGGCATGGCTACACCTTC. Translation gives CASTGTPRHGYTF.

Remarks on this clonotype: A much larger clone lies a single base off, so this may be a read error. This sequence joins TRBV9 and TRBJ2-1, with 8 bases that match TRBD2. This CDR3 has 22 amino acids. Germline CDR1 reads SGDLS; CDR2 reads YYNGEE. This CDR3 reads CTSSVGLPRREETRLSYNEQFF. CDR3 nucleotide sequence: TGTACCAGCAGCGTAGGCCTTCCGAGGCGGGAGGAAACCCGATTATCCTACAATGAGCAGTTCTTC.

This clonotype occurred many times. The J gene is TRBJ2-2, the V gene TRBV29-1; 8 nucleotides align to TRBD2. This CDR3 is 14 amino acids long. Germline V lookup: CDR1 SQVTM, CDR2 ANQGSEA. V was pared by 5 bases and J by 6 bases, with 8 bases of the junction left unmatched. CDR3 region: CSVNSGKLAGELFF. The CDR3 DNA reads TGCAGCGTTAATAGCGGGAAATTGGCCGGGGAGCTGTTTTTT.

The gene calls are TRBV3-1 and TRBJ1-1, with D possibly TRBD1 on 5 matching bases. Germline CDR1 reads LGHDT; CDR2 reads YNNKEL (reference sequence). This CDR3 contains 14 residues. Trimming cost V 8 bases and J 4 bases, with 17 bases left between them. CDR3 DNA: TGTGCCAGCGCACCACAGGCGATCTCCACTGAAGCTTTCTTT. It translates to CASAPQAISTEAFF.

This sequence joins TRBV5-6 and TRBJ1-6, with a weak D call TRBD1 (6 bases). The V end was cut by 0 bases, the J end by 10 bases, with 8 bases between. The CDR3 length is 13 residues. CDR1 is SGHDT, CDR2 YYEEEE, per germline. This CDR3 reads CASSLDRDSPLHF. The CDR3 coding sequence is TGTGCCAGCAGCTTGGACAGGGACTCACCCCTCCACTTT.

This chain uses TRBV29-1 with TRBJ1-2; D ambiguous. This CDR3 spans 13 amino acids. Germline V gives CDR1 SQVTM, CDR2 ANQGSEA. V lost 3 bases and J 0 bases, leaving 8 bases between the germline ends. The CDR3 loop reads CSVDRLTNYGYTF. The CDR3 DNA follows: TGCAGCGTTGACCGACTGACTAACTATGGCTACACCTTC.

There are many counts of this clonotype. The rearrangement joins TRBV7-8 to TRBJ2-4; D tentatively fits TRBD1 or TRBD2 (5 bases each). The CDR3 runs 13 residues. Trimming pared 1 base from V and 7 bases from J, leaving 8 bases between. The germline V gene has CDR1 SGHVS and CDR2 FQNEAQ. For the CDR3, the DNA is TGTGCCAGCAGCTTAGACGGGACGAACATTCAGTACTTC. This sequence encodes CASSLDGTNIQYF.

The DNA for the CDR3 is TGCGCCAGCAGCGCCGGGACTAGCGGGGGGGCCACGGTCTATGAGCAGTTCTTC. Protein product: CASSAGTSGGATVYEQFF. The J gene is TRBJ2-1, the V gene TRBV10-2; 16 bases line up with TRBD2. Per the germline V gene, CDR1 is WSHSY and CDR2 is SAAADI. The ends lost 6 bases at V and 8 bases at J; junction bases unmatched: 13. CDR3 length: 18 amino acids.

The sample holds a few counts of this clonotype. The gene calls are TRBV7-6 and TRBJ2-5; D is possibly TRBD1 (6 bases). V lost 1 base to trimming and J lost 5 bases, with 8 bases between them. The CDR3 extends over 13 amino acids. Germline V gene sequence: CDR1 SGHVS, CDR2 FNYEAQ. CDR3 sequence (DNA): TGTGCCAGCAGCTTAGAGAGGGGGGAGACCCAGTACTTC. Translation gives CASSLERGETQYF.

This clonotype was recorded a few times. This chain uses TRBV5-6 with TRBJ2-7; no clear D. V lost 1 base and J 4 bases, leaving 9 bases between the germline ends. From germline, CDR1 is SGHDT and CDR2 YYEEEE. There are 13 residues in the CDR3. CDR3: CASSLWFGYEQYF. CDR3 DNA sequence: TGTGCCAGCAGCTTGTGGTTTGGGTACGAGCAGTACTTC. The variable domain in full, completed from reference TRBV5-6 and TRBJ2-7, reads DAGVTQSPTHLIKTRGQQVTLRCSPKSGHDTVSWYQQALGQGPQFIFQYYEEEERQRGNFPDRFSGHQFPNYSSELNVNALLLGDSALYLCASSLWFGYEQYFGPGTRLTVT.

There are a few counts of this clonotype. The rearrangement joins TRBV2 to TRBJ2-2; D is unclear. Trimming shortened V by 6 bases and J by 0 bases, and 5 bases separated the two germline ends. Germline CDR1 reads SNHLY; CDR2 reads FYNNEI. This CDR3 comprises 13 residues. CDR3 region: CASSISNTGELFF. The DNA of the CDR3 is TGTGCCAGCAGCATATCGAACACCGGGGAGCTGTTTTTT.

The chain is built from TRBV7-3 and TRBJ2-2; D is unresolved. Germline V gene sequence: CDR1 SGHTA, CDR2 FQGTGA. This CDR3 has 15 residues. Trimming stripped 3 bases from V and 1 base from J, with 9 bases between. Here the CDR3 DNA reads TGTGCCAGCAGCTTGAAGGGCTTGAACACCGGGGAGCTGTTTTTT. It encodes CASSLKGLNTGELFF.

This clonotype was observed a handful of times. This sequence joins TRBV7-9 and TRBJ1-1; D might be TRBD1 (6 bases). The CDR3 is made up of 14 amino acids. With 5 bases removed from V and 3 bases from J, the gap between germline ends came to 13 bases. Germline lookup yields CDR1 SEHNR and CDR2 FQNEAQ (reference sequence). In DNA form, the CDR3 reads TGTGCCAGCAGCCCAACGGGGGCACACACTGAAGCTTTCTTT. Translated, it gives CASSPTGAHTEAFF.

There are many counts of this clonotype. V gene TRBV6-2 or TRBV6-3 combines with J gene TRBJ1-1; no reliable D call. Germline CDR1 MNHEY, CDR2 SVGEGT. CDR3 size: 15 residues. The V end was cut by 8 bases, the J end by 1 base, with 17 bases between. CDR3 residues: CASQKQGSGNTEAFF. CDR3 nucleotides: TGTGCCAGCCAAAAGCAAGGATCCGGGAACACTGAAGCTTTCTTT.

The chain recombines TRBV5-5 with TRBJ2-3; 10 positions agree with TRBD1. The germline V gene has CDR1 SGHKS and CDR2 YYEKEE (reference sequence). V dropped 0 bases and J dropped 4; count of bases not matched to a gene: 5. The CDR3 spans 16 residues. In DNA form, the CDR3 reads TGTGCCAGCAGCTTGGGGGACAGGGGCGGGTCAGATACGCAGTATTTT. Protein product: CASSLGDRGGSDTQYF.

In its sample, this clonotype was seen many times. The chain employs TRBV29-1 and TRBJ2-1, with D maybe TRBD2 (5 bases). The CDR3 length is 13 residues. CDR1 is SQVTM, CDR2 ANQGSEA, per germline. Trimming took off 5 bases at V and 8 bases at J, with 16 bases between the two ends. The CDR3: CSVRGWAWDEQFF. DNA of the CDR3: TGCAGCGTTCGGGGTTGGGCTTGGGATGAGCAGTTCTTC.

The sample holds many counts of this clonotype. The chain recombines TRBV6-1 with TRBJ1-2, with TRBD1 as a possible D gene (6 bases). The germline V gene encodes CDR1 MNHNS and CDR2 SASEGT. Trimming took 3 bases from V and 3 from J, leaving 8 bases between them. The CDR3 totals 13 residues. CDR3 residues: CASSETGDYGYTF. In DNA form, the CDR3 reads TGTGCCAGCAGTGAGACAGGTGACTATGGCTACACCTTC.

The table lists this clonotype with many counts. V and J are TRBV7-2 and TRBJ1-5, with D possibly TRBD1 on 5 matching bases. The germline V gene encodes CDR1 SGHTA and CDR2 FQGNSA. Trimming removed 6 bases from V and 1 base from J, with 10 bases in between. The CDR3 sequence is 14 residues long. Here the CDR3 reads CASSRGGSNQPQHF. CDR3 DNA sequence: TGTGCCAGCAGTCGGGGGGGAAGCAATCAGCCCCAGCATTTT.

J is TRBJ2-5 and V is TRBV7-6, with 8 bases aligning to TRBD1. After removal of 5 bases from V and 2 bases from J, the junction contained 7 bases not matched to a gene. CDR1 and CDR2 (germline): SGHVS, FNYEAQ. This CDR3 has 15 residues. CDR3 residues: CASSTQTGAQETQYF. For the CDR3, the DNA is TGTGCCAGCAGCACACAGACAGGGGCGCAAGAGACCCAGTACTTC.

This clonotype was detected many times. This chain uses TRBV7-9 with TRBJ2-5; no clear D. The CDR3 totals 14 residues. The germline V gene encodes CDR1 SEHNR and CDR2 FQNEAQ (reference sequence). V lost 5 bases and J lost 5, with 15 bases in between. The CDR3 sequence: CASSPSVKEETQYF. The CDR3 nucleotides read TGTGCCAGCAGCCCCAGCGTAAAGGAGGAGACCCAGTACTTC.

This clonotype was seen repeatedly, ten times or more. The rearrangement joins TRBV11-2 to TRBJ2-3; the D gene could be TRBD1 or TRBD2 (5 bases each). Trimming cost V 3 bases and J 3 bases, with 19 bases left between them. The CDR3 spans 17 residues. Germline CDR1 reads SGHAT; CDR2 reads FQNNGV. The CDR3 protein is CASSFSTGWGKTDTQYF. In nucleotides, the CDR3 is TGTGCCAGCAGCTTCTCAACAGGTTGGGGGAAAACAGATACGCAGTATTTT. Drawing the rest from reference TRBV11-2 and TRBJ2-3, the complete variable domain is EAGVAQSPRYKIIEKRQSVAFWCNPISGHATLYWYQQILGQGPKLLIQFQNNGVVDDSQLPKDRFSAERLKGVDSTLKIQPAKLEDSAVYLCASSFSTGWGKTDTQYFGPGTRLTVL.

This clonotype was counted between two and nine times. The V and J genes are TRBV5-5 and TRBJ1-1, with D possibly matching TRBD1 (6 bases). Trimming removed 7 bases at V and 0 bases at J, with 19 bases between. Germline V gives CDR1 SGHKS, CDR2 YYEKEE (reference sequence). CDR3 length: 16 residues. The CDR3 loop is CASAKTPTGMNTEAFF. For the CDR3, the DNA is TGTGCCAGCGCAAAGACCCCAACAGGGATGAACACTGAAGCTTTCTTT.

This clonotype was counted many times. The chain carries TRBV7-6 and TRBJ2-2, with 8 bases matching TRBD1. There are 17 residues in the CDR3. J was trimmed by 4 bases and V by 2 bases; bases with no gene match: 9. Germline V gene data show CDR1 as SGHVS and CDR2 as FNYEAQ. DNA of the CDR3: TGTGCCAGCAGCTTACTCAGGACAGGGCGAGTCACCGGGGAGCTGTTTTTT. It yields the protein CASSLLRTGRVTGELFF.